Presented here are 16 T cell receptor beta chains from one specimen sequenced in a study of cytomegalovirus exposure and HLA in healthy donors. The study ran its PCR with 60 Vbeta and 13 Jbeta primers. Generated by immunoSEQ multiplex PCR, the TCRdb table keeps only in-frame clones and is missing some. The repertoire includes roughly 100,000 clones, about 80% of them detected once, and roughly 5.9% sits in the top ten. Material for sequencing was PBMCs. Receptor source: a man between 60 and 75 years old in good health and CMV-seropositive.

The rearrangement uses TRBV5-4 and TRBJ1-1, with TRBD1 matching over 8 bases. Germline values: CDR1 SGHNT, CDR2 YYREEE (reference sequence). This CDR3 spans 15 amino acids. J was trimmed by 2 bases and V by 3 bases; bases with no gene match: 6. The CDR3 bases are TGTGCCAGCAGCTCTACGACAGGGGCCAACACTGAAGCTTTCTTT. Translation gives CASSSTTGANTEAFF.

The rearrangement uses TRBV12-5 and TRBJ2-1; 10 bases agree with TRBD2. Germline lookup yields CDR1 LGHNT and CDR2 FRNRAP. Trimming took 0 bases from V and 6 from J; bases not matched to a gene: 11. The CDR3 loop spans 18 amino acids. CDR3 loop: CASGLVRPAGGQSNEQFF. The CDR3 bases are TGTGCTAGTGGTTTGGTACGTCCAGCGGGGGGGCAGAGCAATGAGCAGTTCTTC.

The rearrangement uses TRBV19 and TRBJ2-3, with 11 nucleotides matching TRBD2. This CDR3 has 17 amino acids. With V trimmed by 2 bases and J by 8 bases, 12 bases remained unmatched. CDR1 and CDR2 from the germline V gene are LNHDA and SQIVND (reference sequence). The CDR3 spells CASSIQSSGGKLTTQYF. The CDR3, as DNA: TGTGCCAGTAGTATACAATCTAGCGGGGGGAAACTAACTACGCAGTATTTT.

CDR3 region: CASSDVRGSTNEKLFF. The CDR3 DNA reads TGTGCCAGCAGTGATGTCAGGGGCTCAACTAATGAAAAACTGTTTTTT. The chain recombines TRBV6-1 with TRBJ1-4; a weak D match, TRBD1 (6 bases). This CDR3 contains 16 residues. CDR1 and CDR2 from the germline V gene are MNHNS and SASEGT. Trimming pared 3 bases from V and 0 bases from J, leaving 11 bases between.

This clone has a handful of counts. The genes are TRBV7-9 and TRBJ1-1; 7 bases map to TRBD1. Germline-derived CDR1 and CDR2 are SEHNR and FQNEAQ (reference sequence). This CDR3 is 15 amino acids long. J was trimmed by 1 base and V by 6 bases; bases with no gene match: 8. For the CDR3, the DNA is TGTGCCAGCAGACCGCGACAGGGCCCGAACACTGAAGCTTTCTTT. It is translated as CASRPRQGPNTEAFF.

The chain uses TRBV5-1 and TRBJ2-1; possible D gene TRBD2, 7 bases. Deletions cut 3 bases from V and 4 bases from J, with 23 bases between. The CDR3 has 18 amino acids. From germline, CDR1 is SGHRS and CDR2 YFSETQ. For the CDR3, the DNA is TGCGCCAGCAGCTCTTTCGGGGCTGGGGGGGCATCTTACAATGAGCAGTTCTTC. Its protein product is CASSSFGAGGASYNEQFF.

This clone was recorded a few times. This chain links TRBV9 with TRBJ1-2; TRBD1 is a possible D gene (5 bases). The CDR3 is 13 amino acids. The germline V gene encodes CDR1 SGDLS and CDR2 YYNGEE. V was pared by 1 base and J by 8 bases, with 12 bases between. In DNA form, the CDR3 reads TGTGCCAGCAGCGTAAACTACGGGGGAGGCTACACCTTC. Its protein product is CASSVNYGGGYTF.

The chain joins TRBV4-1 to TRBJ2-1, with 14 bases matching TRBD2. Germline values: CDR1 MGHRA, CDR2 YSYEKL. Trimming took 5 bases from V and 0 from J; bases not matched to a gene: 9. The CDR3 spans 19 residues. The DNA of the CDR3 is TGCGCCAGCAGCTTTTCCGGGACTAGCGGGGGCAGCTCCTACAATGAGCAGTTCTTC. Its protein product is CASSFSGTSGGSSYNEQFF.

The V gene is TRBV6-1, the J gene TRBJ1-5; D gene uncertain. Germline CDR1 is MNHNS and CDR2 is SASEGT. The V end was cut by 4 bases, the J end by 0 bases, with 7 bases between. The CDR3 totals 14 residues. CDR3 sequence: CASSGLYSNQPQHF. The CDR3 nucleotides are TGTGCCAGCAGTGGACTGTATAGCAATCAGCCCCAGCATTTT.

The chain has TRBV7-6 and TRBJ2-7; TRBD1 matches 7 bases. Trimming removed 3 bases from V and 6 bases from J; junction bases left unmatched: 11. The germline V gene encodes CDR1 SGHVS and CDR2 FNYEAQ. The CDR3 is made up of 15 amino acids. DNA of the CDR3: TGTGCCAGCAGCTTGGGACAGCCACCCAATTCCGAGCAGTACTTC. Its translation: CASSLGQPPNSEQYF.

The J gene is TRBJ1-3, the V gene TRBV6-1, with TRBD1 matching 8 bases. The CDR3 runs 15 residues. Looked up from germline, CDR1 is MNHNS and CDR2 is SASEGT. The junction had 9 bases not matched to a gene; V was cut back by 4 bases and J by 7 bases. The CDR3 protein is CASSGTGFEWNTIYF. Written as DNA, the CDR3 is TGTGCCAGCAGTGGGACAGGGTTTGAGTGGAACACCATATATTTT.

The chain combines TRBV29-1 with TRBJ2-7, with 10 bases matching TRBD2. Germline lookup yields CDR1 SQVTM and CDR2 ANQGSEA. The CDR3 is 13 amino acids. The J segment lost 5 bases and the V segment lost 7 bases, leaving 8 bases of the junction unmatched. DNA for the CDR3: TGCAGCGCTGACAGGCTAGCGGGGGACGAGCAGTACTTC. It yields the protein CSADRLAGDEQYF.

This sequence joins TRBV2 and TRBJ2-1; TRBD1 is a possible D gene (5 bases). Germline V gene sequence: CDR1 SNHLY, CDR2 FYNNEI. V gave up 3 bases and J gave up 0 bases, with 9 bases separating them. The CDR3 runs 15 residues. CDR3 bases: TGTGCCAGCAGTGAGCGGACAAACTCCTACAATGAGCAGTTCTTC. It encodes CASSERTNSYNEQFF.

This clone was picked up a small number of times. The chain recombines TRBV30 with TRBJ1-4, with TRBD1 matching 9 bases. The J segment lost 5 bases and the V segment lost 0 bases, leaving 4 bases of the junction unmatched. CDR3 length equals 15 residues. Germline lookup yields CDR1 GTSNPN and CDR2 SVGIG (reference sequence). The CDR3 sequence is CAWSVRGTGNEKLFF. CDR3 DNA: TGTGCCTGGAGTGTACGAGGGACAGGGAATGAAAAACTGTTTTTT.

This rearrangement joins TRBV7-9 to TRBJ1-5; TRBD1 agrees at 9 bases. J was trimmed by 2 bases and V by 5 bases; bases with no gene match: 10. This CDR3 comprises 17 residues. CDR1 and CDR2 (germline): SEHNR, FQNEAQ (reference sequence). CDR3 loop: CASSLWDRVVGNQPQHF. CDR3 nucleotides: TGTGCCAGCAGCCTCTGGGACAGGGTGGTAGGCAATCAGCCCCAGCATTTT.

This clone was picked up a small number of times. This chain connects TRBV27 to TRBJ1-5; possibly TRBD1 for D (5 bases). Trimming stripped 6 bases from V and 5 bases from J, with 11 bases between. The length of the CDR3 is 13 residues. Germline CDR1 is MNHEY and CDR2 is SMNVEV (reference sequence). The CDR3 region is CASRGRRDQPQHF. The CDR3 DNA follows: TGTGCCAGCAGAGGTCGCAGGGATCAGCCCCAGCATTTT.